The 9 T cell receptor beta chains presented below share a single source sample, sequenced in a study of blood T cells in healthy people across ages. The authors ran a second PCR of about 7 to 11 cycles using a sample-barcoded 5' primer and a J-beta primer mix. Using its own MiXCR run on the 5' RACE reads, TCRdb lists one record per CDR3 protein. The sample shows around 1,000,000 distinct CDR3 sequences, under 30% of them seen only once. The same sample was also used in a study of T cells of mothers and their children.

Sequencing used blood. Receptor source: a girl under 10 years old in good health.

This clonotype was seen only a few times. This rearrangement joins TRBV28 to TRBJ2-1; D is ambiguous. The germline V and J ends were trimmed by 11 bases and 4 bases, with 18 bases remaining between them. The CDR3 length is 14 residues. CDR1 is MDHEN and CDR2 is SYDVKM in the germline V gene. The CDR3 DNA reads as TGTGCCGGAAAGGCCGATGGGGTTTACAATGAGCAGTTCTTC. Translated, it gives CAGKADGVYNEQFF.

This sequence joins TRBV12-3 or TRBV12-4 and TRBJ1-3; D ambiguous. The CDR3 extends over 14 amino acids. V was clipped by 6 bases and J by 0 bases, with 9 bases between them. For the CDR3, the DNA is TGTGCCAGCAGGGTAAAAAGCTCTGGAAACACCATATATTTT. The encoded protein is CASRVKSSGNTIYF.

This clonotype was seen more than once but under ten times. The chain carries TRBV19 and TRBJ1-4; TRBD1 might be the D (5 bases). V lost 5 bases to trimming and J lost 4 bases, with 11 bases between them. Germline V CDR1 and CDR2: LNHDA, SQIVND (reference sequence). CDR3 length: 14 residues. CDR3 sequence: CASSLPGLNEKLFF. CDR3 sequence (DNA): TGTGCCAGTAGTCTTCCGGGGCTTAATGAAAAACTGTTTTTT.

The chain has TRBV12-3 or TRBV12-4 and TRBJ1-5; D uncertain. The V and J ends lost 5 bases and 6 bases respectively, with 14 bases between them. There are 14 residues in the CDR3. CDR3 sequence reads: CASSPILVGQPQHF. CDR3 sequence (DNA): TGTGCCAGCAGTCCGATTCTCGTGGGTCAGCCCCAGCATTTT.

In this sample, this clonotype turned up a few times. The genes are TRBV3-1 and TRBJ2-5, with 7 nucleotides matching TRBD2. The CDR3 is made up of 14 amino acids. The junction had 9 bases not matched to a gene; V was cut back by 4 bases and J by 7 bases. From germline, CDR1 is LGHDT and CDR2 YNNKEL (reference sequence). In nucleotides, the CDR3 is TGTGCCAGCAGCCCTCGGGGGGACCATCGGACCCAGTACTTC. Translating gives CASSPRGDHRTQYF.

This rearrangement joins TRBV19 to TRBJ1-1, with D unclear. The CDR3 extends over 12 amino acids. V lost 2 bases, J lost 8 bases, and 9 bases lay in between. From germline, CDR1 is LNHDA and CDR2 SQIVND (reference sequence). CDR3 region: CASSIYNNEAFF. The CDR3 DNA sequence: TGTGCCAGTAGTATATACAACAACGAAGCTTTCTTT.

This clonotype was recorded a few times. V and J are TRBV12-3 or TRBV12-4 and TRBJ1-4; D not certain. The CDR3 is made up of 14 amino acids. Trimming removed 6 bases from V and 8 bases from J, with 16 bases in between. In nucleotides, the CDR3 is TGTGCCAGCAGGGCGGACGACGCGGGGGAAAAACTGTTTTTT. It specifies CASRADDAGEKLFF.

On this clonotype itself: This is likely a read error, given that the CDR3 carries no conserved phenylalanine or tryptophan at its end. The rearrangement links TRBV29-1 to TRBJ2-7; perhaps D is TRBD1 or TRBD2 (5 bases each). V lost 2 bases and J lost 4, with 12 bases in between. This CDR3 spans 13 amino acids. The germline gives CDR1 SQVTM, CDR2 ANQGSEA. The CDR3 DNA is TGCAGCGTTGAATTGGGGGAGTCTTACGAGCAGTACCTC. This codes for CSVELGESYEQYL.

This clonotype came up a few times. In nucleotides, the CDR3 is TGTGCCACGAACAGGGACCTCACCGGGGAGCTGTTTTTT. It yields the protein CATNRDLTGELFF. The genes are TRBV15 and TRBJ2-2; a possible D gene is TRBD1 (6 bases). The germline V gene has CDR1 LNHNV and CDR2 YYDKDF (reference sequence). The V end lost 9 bases, the J end lost 4 bases, and 12 bases lay between the germline ends. The CDR3 length is 13 residues.